This T cell receptor beta chain derives from a study of blood T cell repertoires in COVID-19. Overall study: PBMCs, B-cell-depleted T cells, or T cells were the source of the cDNA or gDNA that made up the material.

Original methodology: Cell counts per sample came from amplifying reference gene primers. Produced via immunoSEQ multiplex PCR; TCRdb's table is partial and in-frame only. The DNA was the basis for D and trimming; V, J and clone size are from that table. The table records fewer than 400,000 clones, around 92% of them present only once. The TCR originated in a woman in her 30s who had recovered from COVID-19. The material sequenced was PBMCs or T cells enriched from blood (not recorded which).

DNA of the CDR3: TGTGCCAGCATCCGGACAGGGGGAATTCAAGAGACCCAGTACTTC. This codes for CASIRTGGIQETQYF. J is TRBJ2-5 and V is TRBV2; 10 nucleotides agree with TRBD1. CDR1 and CDR2 from the germline V gene are SNHLY and FYNNEI. CDR3 length equals 15 residues. V shed 7 bases and J 2 bases; nucleotides not matched to a gene: 7.